This is a list of T cell receptor beta chains from one sample in a study of long-term antiretroviral therapy in people with HIV. Data came from immunoSEQ multiplex PCR; TCRdb stores just in-frame clones and leaves some out. Found here are about 25,000 clones, approximately 83% of them singletons; the top ten hold about a sixth. Sequenced material: unsorted PBMCs, taken 1.2 years after starting antiretroviral therapy. The origin of the receptors is a man in his forties or fifties with HIV. CDR3s leave out the opening cysteine and the closing phenylalanine or tryptophan. The order of the fields is J gene, V gene, CDR3 length, CDR3 protein.

j_gene: TRBJ1-2
v_gene: TRBV19
len: 13
CDR3aa: ASRAGVQGSRGYT

j_gene: TRBJ1-1
v_gene: TRBV4-2
len: 13
CDR3aa: ASSQGGRGNTEAF

j_gene: TRBJ2-1
v_gene: TRBV30
len: 12
CDR3aa: AWKGLNRYNEQF

j_gene: TRBJ1-2
v_gene: TRBV18
len: 14
CDR3aa: ASSPSGTQNGYGYT

j_gene: TRBJ1-2
v_gene: TRBV6-5
len: 13
CDR3aa: ASSYDRGLDYGYT

j_gene: TRBJ2-7
v_gene: TRBV28
len: 11
CDR3aa: ASSFPGYYEQY

j_gene: TRBJ2-5
v_gene: TRBV7-2
len: 14
CDR3aa: ASSYGFRTVQETQY

j_gene: TRBJ1-1
v_gene: TRBV5-4
len: 13
CDR3aa: ASSLDRRRNTEAF

j_gene: TRBJ1-1
v_gene: TRBV18
len: 11
CDR3aa: ASSPSMNTEAF

j_gene: TRBJ1-2
v_gene: TRBV20-1
len: 8
CDR3aa: TASDSGYT

j_gene: TRBJ2-7
v_gene: TRBV19
len: 11
CDR3aa: ASSTSPSYEQY

j_gene: TRBJ1-1
v_gene: TRBV11-3
len: 12
CDR3aa: ASSPGPGGTEAF

j_gene: TRBJ1-2
v_gene: TRBV7-8
len: 9
CDR3aa: ASSLGDGYT

j_gene: TRBJ2-1
v_gene: TRBV30
len: 15
CDR3aa: AWSPRLGFGSYNEQF

j_gene: TRBJ1-3
v_gene: TRBV9
len: 14
CDR3aa: ASSVVPGGAANTIY

j_gene: TRBJ2-2
v_gene: TRBV7-2
len: 12
CDR3aa: ASSLERGAGELF

j_gene: TRBJ1-2
v_gene: TRBV6-5
len: 13
CDR3aa: ASSYETGGWRGYT

j_gene: TRBJ2-7
v_gene: TRBV10-2
len: 12
CDR3aa: ASSRTGNPYEQY

j_gene: TRBJ2-7
v_gene: TRBV5-1
len: 12
CDR3aa: ASSLTGAAYEQY

j_gene: TRBJ1-2
v_gene: TRBV19
len: 13
CDR3aa: ASSSTGDYNYGYT

j_gene: TRBJ2-3
v_gene: TRBV27
len: 14
CDR3aa: ASSLSSGGATDTQY

j_gene: TRBJ1-5
v_gene: TRBV28
len: 14
CDR3aa: ASRLTLQGENQPQH

j_gene: TRBJ1-1
v_gene: TRBV11-1
len: 17
CDR3aa: ASSSRGWLGGASNTEAF

j_gene: TRBJ1-1
v_gene: TRBV5-8
len: 16
CDR3aa: ASSWGQGASVVRPEAF

j_gene: TRBJ2-2
v_gene: TRBV6-4
len: 13
CDR3aa: ASKSGGANTGELF